This T cell receptor (beta chain) was sequenced during a study of human T cells and chemical hapten exposure. At the level of the study: An approximately 2 cm by approximately 2 cm inner upper arm patch received 2% DPC for sensitization. Each week of the roughly 26-week study, patients had diphenylcyclopropenone applied to the scalp.

This clonotype has a handful of counts. Its antigen remains unknown. Trimming took off 2 bases at V and 6 bases at J, with 7 bases between the two ends. CDR3 length equals 13 residues. Germline V CDR1 and CDR2: SGHTA, FQGNSA. In the original processing: A per-sample median of around 100,000 TCRs was observed, with a range of about 20,000 to 750,000. Via MiXCR, TCRdb re-called the RACE reads, giving one row per CDR3 protein. The V and J calls follow TCRdb's processing rather than the paper's. Of some 96,000 distinct CDR3 sequences listed, about 9% are singletons. The time point is: patch test 2, 6 weeks after DPC sensitization. Treatment in this sample: therapeutic diphenylcyclopropenone sensitization with weekly scalp DPC. General study points: Against controls, expanded TCRs gave rise to significantly more large CDR3 similarity clusters.

This specimen consisted of whole blood, obtained in connection with sensitization to the hapten diphenylcyclopropenone (DPC). The TCR comes from a woman between 40 and 55 years old with alopecia areata. Some clones in this sample may be carry-over from other donors' samples. This chain connects TRBV7-2 to TRBJ2-2, with D uncertain. DNA of the CDR3: TGTGCCAGCAGCTTATCTAGAGCCGGGGAGCTGTTTTTT. It codes for CASSLSRAGELFF.